The sequence of this T cell receptor (beta chain) was determined in a study of cytomegalovirus exposure and HLA in healthy donors. Findings of the study overall: A later analysis linked a missense DCLRE1C variant to TCR beta V- and J-gene trimming. Across donors, sequencing depth was assumed by presence/absence analyses to be roughly uniform.

60 Vbeta and 13 Jbeta primers were used in PCR. The repertoire was sequenced with immunoSEQ multiplex PCR; TCRdb's copy has only in-frame clones and lacks some. The sample has more than 100,000 clones, around 78% seen once; the top ten hold approximately 1.5%. In the case of this clone: The antigen remains unidentified.

Trimming left V 4 bases short and J 8 bases short, with 20 bases between. The CDR3 length is 15 residues. From germline, CDR1 is MGHDK and CDR2 SYGVNS. The sequence was obtained from a woman under 30 in good health and CMV-seronegative. The sample consisted of PBMCs. The chain combines TRBV25-1 with TRBJ1-2, with D possibly TRBD1 on 5 matching bases. DNA for the CDR3: TGTGCCAGCAGTGCTGCTACAGGTTATGCCTACGGCTACACCTTC. As protein: CASSAATGYAYGYTF.